Here is one T cell receptor beta chain with its context. This clone was recorded only once. There is no known antigen for this receptor. No base-level quality is on record; no much larger clone is a single base apart. The data were taken from a study of cytomegalovirus exposure and HLA in healthy donors (dated by TCRdb to about 2017). For the study in its entirety: In an earlier analysis of roughly 590 of the donors, 250 to 350 Gb of sequence data and 120 million or so unique TCR beta sequences from 150 million to 200 million T cells were reported. About 310 gigabases of sequencing data and tens of millions of unique TCR sequences were included in an early release covering about 700 HLA-typed donors. Of the roughly 430 genotyped donors, over 70% fell in the genetic ancestry cluster associated with self-reported Caucasian donors. The aim of the study was to test whether cataloging public T cell receptors could identify signatures of past pathogen exposure. Using immunosequencing, the study profiled T cell repertoires from 500 to 800 subjects and related those repertoires to cytomegalovirus serostatus. A separate validation cohort of over 95 different subjects was used in addition to the roughly 670-subject first cohort. High-throughput TCR immunosequencing, statistical association of individual TCRs with disease status, and machine learning were combined to predict cytomegalovirus infection status. To study patterns of TCR occurrence, a later analysis re-analyzed previously published TCR beta repertoires from more than 550 donors and added high-resolution HLA genotyping. In the later analysis, no new phenotypic data were used to find candidate immune exposures; instead, reliance was placed on TCR beta sequences and their occurrence across donors. In an earlier analysis of 500 to 650 of the donors, high-throughput TCR beta sequencing was used to judge whether each TCR beta V gene segment behaved as functional or pseudogenic. Donor age, sex, ethnicity and CMV serostatus were compiled together with the repertoire data. In a later genetic analysis, genome-wide SNP genotypes for about three fifths of the roughly 670 donors were used, and that subset was treated as a discovery cohort. Every repertoire in the discovery cohort had been generated on one and the same sequencing platform. Class I and class II HLA loci were covered by the typing at four-digit resolution. The number of typed donors differed by locus: about 620-630 for A, B, C, DRB1 and DQB1; some 500 for DQA1; 606 for DPA1; and some 430 for DPB1. A few DR-DQ haplotypes were handled as single units for association and clustering because linkage in the cohort was strong. Among some 410 genotyped donors of the cohort, an average of around 250,000 unique TCR beta nucleotide sequences was sequenced per donor, of which about 19% were non-productive.

Libraries came from the immunoSEQ multiplex PCR assay. For the multiplex PCR, a mixture combining 60 forward primers for TCR Vbeta segments and 13 reverse primers for TCR Jbeta segments was used. The CDR3 region of rearranged TCR beta genes was amplified from genomic DNA with a multiplex PCR assay. The amplified TCR beta libraries were sequenced on the Illumina HiSeq System as 87-base-pair reads. The published analysis was carried out like this. In a later analysis, roughly 80 million unique TCR beta chains were counted across the roughly 610 repertoires, and roughly 11 million of these chains were shared by at least two donors. To remove PCR and sequencing errors, raw reads were error-corrected and collapsed into unique sequences using a nearest-neighbor algorithm that merged closely related sequences. Alignment of CDR3 sequences to IMGT reference sequences was used to assign V, D and J gene segments. For a sequence to be retained, at least a six-nucleotide match to both a V gene segment and a J gene segment was required. Rearrangements were classified as productive when the CDR3 lacked stop codons and remained in frame with V and J, and all other rearrangements were classified as non-productive. Following IMGT convention, CDR3 was defined as the stretch from the second conserved V-encoded cysteine up to the conserved J-encoded phenylalanine. The earlier analysis of approximately 590 of the donors excluded any sequence lacking an unambiguous match to a single V gene segment. In an earlier analysis of around 590 of the donors, a V segment was called functional when productive rearrangements were above 56.7%, and segregating when the standard deviation between donors exceeded 5%. To diagnose cytomegalovirus status from the catalog of TCR beta chain sequences, a statistical classification framework was built. V and J gene assignment, in a later analysis, came from comparing TCR nucleotide sequences with IMGT/GENE-DB human TR gene sequences. A later analysis assigned CDR3 sequences and most-parsimonious VDJ recombination scenarios with the TCRdist pipeline. In a later analysis, each TCR beta chain was defined by its CDR3 amino acid sequence together with its V-gene family, and reads without a unique V-gene family were excluded. A later analysis removed 592 highly shared, low-generation-probability nucleotide sequences to deal with suspected cross-contamination and a sequencing artifact. In a later analysis, a clonal expansion index for each public chain was calculated from normalized within-repertoire ranks of inferred template counts. Generation probabilities in a later analysis came from a VDJ recombination model fitted to out-of-frame rearrangements, and those results were checked against IGoR. In a later analysis, hypergeometric tests were used to score TCR-TCR, TCR-HLA and TCR-CMV co-occurrence, with a repertoire-size bias correction applied to TCR pairs. In a later analysis, false discovery rates were estimated by permuting HLA or CMV assignments 20 times. In a later analysis, co-occurring TCRs were grouped using DBSCAN, and TCRdist sequence similarity was added for clustering within HLA-allele-positive subsets. For co-occurrence clustering, repertoires with fewer than 30,000 or more than 120,000 public chains were excluded, along with about five repertoires with anomalous nucleotide sharing. Drawn from immuneACCESS, this table holds only the in-frame rearrangements with V and J called that TCRdb kept. Clones are partly lost; checked studies trace under half to an unresolved V gene and leave the rest unexplained. V, J and clone size were drawn from that table, and D and trimming were deduced from the DNA. Counted in this sample were about 190,000 clones; about 86% of them appeared once. In total, the top ten clones hold around 2.1% of the sample.

What the research found in general, with its limitations: A total of 150 to 200 TCR beta chains were listed by the study as associated with cytomegalovirus. The classifier was reported to diagnose cytomegalovirus status with high specificity and sensitivity in both the original cohort and the validation cohort. In a later analysis, HLA-associated TCR beta chains showed more clonal expansion and lower generation probabilities than non-associated chains that were equally common. V-gene and J-gene trimming of TCR beta chains was associated with a missense DCLRE1C variant in a later genetic analysis, and the association was replicated in an independent cohort. When HLA alleles, especially DR and DQ, strongly co-occurred, attributing TCR associations to individual alleles was difficult. In a later analysis, most CMV-associated TCR beta chains were found to appear HLA-restricted, with HLA associations seemingly driven largely by CMV exposure. Some 16 rarely observed V segments, including chromosome 9 orphons, were excluded from the earlier analysis of a few hundred of the donors because counts were too low. A group of highly shared sequence variants was considered likely to be a technical artifact of the sequencing pipeline. Some IMGT-functional V segments, including TRBV6-2 and TRBV6-3, could not be distinguished by the 87-base-pair reads and were therefore excluded. Most TCR sequences were seen in very few donors, while some public TCRs were found in many individuals. In a later analysis, several top co-occurrence clusters were reported to appear linked to parvovirus B19, influenza, CMV and Epstein-Barr virus. Correlated functional status among segregating V segments might be attributable to linkage disequilibrium, but an unknown experimental factor could not be ruled out. At a false discovery rate of 0.05, a later analysis linked some 17,000 TCR beta sequences to specific HLA alleles. Immune exposure information for the cohort was limited to CMV serostatus. Three of the identified cytomegalovirus-associated TCR beta chains were confirmed in vitro to be specific for cytomegalovirus antigens. A later genetic analysis reported fewer N-insertions in productive TCRs among donors in an Asian-associated ancestry cluster than the roughly 700-donor mean. According to the authors, the approach could potentially be generalized to other disease states and immunological phenotypes. A later analysis found that TCR association rates varied across HLA loci, with DRB1 alleles showing the most associated TCRs and HLA-C alleles the fewest. This cohort had only TCR beta chains sequenced, and the lack of alpha or paired-chain data limited which features could be detected. Roughly uniform sequencing depth across donors was assumed in presence/absence analyses, although this assumption may not hold. A further reported finding was that TCR beta sequences accurately predicted the HLA-A and HLA-B alleles for most subjects in the first cohort. Because some donors lacked HLA typing at each locus, the association tests relied only on the typed subset. Broadly in line with IMGT annotations, most TCR beta V segments showed up in productive rearrangements about 90% or about 30% of the time in an earlier analysis of under 700 of the donors.

V loses 6 bases of germline sequence and J loses 7 bases, and the interval between the two ends is 24 bases. CDR1 and CDR2 are drawn from the germline V gene: SQVTM, ANQGSEA. The CDR3, cysteine through phenylalanine, is 16 amino acids long. Just the 48-base CDR3 DNA is kept, in frame starting at base 1. The cohort comprised under 700 healthy bone marrow donors. At the time of sampling, all cohort members were nominally healthy, though unrecorded immune exposures were likely present. The donor tested CMV seropositive and was one of the 289 seropositive cohort members. A peripheral blood sample was provided by each donor, and peripheral blood mononuclear cells were used for TCR beta sequencing. Genomic DNA was extracted from the blood cell samples with the Qiagen DNeasy Blood Extraction Kit.

The chain is made from TRBV29-1 and TRBJ1-4, with TRBD1 perhaps the D gene, on 6 matching bases. The sample comprised PBMCs. The TCR originated in a woman younger than 30 in good health and CMV-seropositive. In nucleotide form, the sequence is TGCAGCGTGGTTACCGGACAGATCTTTAACTCTGAAAAACTGTTTTTT. It encodes CSVVTGQIFNSEKLFF.